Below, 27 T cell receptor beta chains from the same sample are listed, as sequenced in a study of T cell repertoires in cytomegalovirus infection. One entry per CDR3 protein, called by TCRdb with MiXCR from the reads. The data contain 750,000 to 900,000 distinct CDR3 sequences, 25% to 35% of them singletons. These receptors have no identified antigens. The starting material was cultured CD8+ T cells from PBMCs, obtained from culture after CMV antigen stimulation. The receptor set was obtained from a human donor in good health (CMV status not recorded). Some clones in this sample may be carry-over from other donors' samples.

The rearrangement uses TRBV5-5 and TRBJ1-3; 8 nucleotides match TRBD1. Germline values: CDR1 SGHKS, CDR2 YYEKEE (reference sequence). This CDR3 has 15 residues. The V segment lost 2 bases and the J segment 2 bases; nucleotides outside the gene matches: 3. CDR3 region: CASSFDRGPGNTIYF. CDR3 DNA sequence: TGTGCCAGCAGCTTTGACAGGGGACCTGGAAACACCATATATTTT. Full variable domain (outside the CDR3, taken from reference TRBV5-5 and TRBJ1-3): DAGVTQSPTHLIKTRGQQVTLRCSPISGHKSVSWYQQVLGQGPQFIFQYYEKEERGRGNFPDRFSARQFPNYSSELNVNALLLGDSALYLCASSFDRGPGNTIYFGEGSWLTVV.

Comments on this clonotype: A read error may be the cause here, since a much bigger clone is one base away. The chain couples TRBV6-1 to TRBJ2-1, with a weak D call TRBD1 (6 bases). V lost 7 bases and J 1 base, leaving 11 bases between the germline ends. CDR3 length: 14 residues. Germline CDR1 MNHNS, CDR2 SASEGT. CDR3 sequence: CASISGASYNEQFF. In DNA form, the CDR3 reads TGTGCCAGCATCTCAGGGGCGTCCTACAATGAGCAGTTCTTC.

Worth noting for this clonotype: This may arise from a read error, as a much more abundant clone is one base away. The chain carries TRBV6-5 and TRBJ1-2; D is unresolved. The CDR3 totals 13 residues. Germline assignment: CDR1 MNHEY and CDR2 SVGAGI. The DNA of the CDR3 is TGTGCCGGCAGTTACGGCGGGAACTATGGCTACACCTTC. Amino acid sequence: CAGSYGGNYGYTF.

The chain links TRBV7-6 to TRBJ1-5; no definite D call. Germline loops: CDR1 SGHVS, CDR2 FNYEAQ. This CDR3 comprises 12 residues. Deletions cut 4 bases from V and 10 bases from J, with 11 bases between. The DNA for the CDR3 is TGTGCCAGCAGCTCGGACGCAGGACCCCAGCATTTT. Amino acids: CASSSDAGPQHF.

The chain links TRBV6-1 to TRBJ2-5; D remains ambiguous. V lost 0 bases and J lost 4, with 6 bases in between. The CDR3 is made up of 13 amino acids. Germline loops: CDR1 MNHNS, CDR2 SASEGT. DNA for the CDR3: TGTGCCAGCAGTGAAGCGTTGGTAGAGACCCAGTACTTC. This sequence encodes CASSEALVETQYF.

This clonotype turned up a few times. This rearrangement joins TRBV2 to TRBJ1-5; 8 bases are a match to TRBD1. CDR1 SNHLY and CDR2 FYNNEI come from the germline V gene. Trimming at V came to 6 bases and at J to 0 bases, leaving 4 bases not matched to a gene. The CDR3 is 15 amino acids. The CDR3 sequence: CASRPRGLSNQPQHF. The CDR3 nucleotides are TGTGCCAGCAGACCCAGGGGGCTTAGCAATCAGCCCCAGCATTTT.

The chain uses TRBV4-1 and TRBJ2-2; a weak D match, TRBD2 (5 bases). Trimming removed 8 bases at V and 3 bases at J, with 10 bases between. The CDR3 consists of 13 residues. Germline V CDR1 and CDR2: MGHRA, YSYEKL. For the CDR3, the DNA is TGCGCCAGCCGGCACGGGGACACCGGGGAGCTGTTTTTT. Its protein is CASRHGDTGELFF.

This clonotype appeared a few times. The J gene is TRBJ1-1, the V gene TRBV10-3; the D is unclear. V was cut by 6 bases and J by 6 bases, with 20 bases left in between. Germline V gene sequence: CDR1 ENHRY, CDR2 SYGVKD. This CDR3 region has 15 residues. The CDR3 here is CAISAARQAYAEAFF. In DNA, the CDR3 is TGTGCCATCAGCGCGGCGCGTCAGGCGTACGCTGAAGCTTTCTTT.

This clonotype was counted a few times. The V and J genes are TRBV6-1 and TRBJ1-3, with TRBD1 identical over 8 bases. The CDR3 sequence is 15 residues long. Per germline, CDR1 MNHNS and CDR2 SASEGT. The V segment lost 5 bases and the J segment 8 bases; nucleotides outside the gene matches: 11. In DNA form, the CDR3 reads TGTGCCAGCAGTCTCGACAGGGGCCGTACTGACACCATATATTTT. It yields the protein CASSLDRGRTDTIYF.

The CDR3 spells CSARVAAGGPGDTQYF. In nucleotides, the CDR3 is TGCAGTGCTAGAGTAGCAGCGGGGGGGCCTGGGGATACGCAGTATTTT. The genes are TRBV20-1 and TRBJ2-3, with TRBD2 matching over 10 bases. This CDR3 comprises 16 residues. In germline, CDR1 is DFQATT, CDR2 SNEGSKA (reference sequence). V gave up 1 base and J gave up 6 bases; unmatched junction bases: 10.

The CDR3 nucleotides are TGCAGCGTTTTCCGTCCCCTAGCCCCGGGGGCGAACACCGGGGAGCTGTTTTTT. This translates into CSVFRPLAPGANTGELFF. The rearrangement joins TRBV29-1 to TRBJ2-2; possible D gene TRBD2, 6 bases. V lost 5 bases, J lost 0 bases, and 22 bases lay in between. CDR1 is SQVTM and CDR2 is ANQGSEA in the germline V gene. This CDR3 region has 18 residues.

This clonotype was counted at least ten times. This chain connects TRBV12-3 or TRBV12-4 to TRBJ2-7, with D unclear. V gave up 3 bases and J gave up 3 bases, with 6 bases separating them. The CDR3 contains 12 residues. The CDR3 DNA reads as TGTGCCAGCAGTTTGGGCGACTACGAGCAGTACTTC. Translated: CASSLGDYEQYF.

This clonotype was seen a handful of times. The CDR3 loop reads CASSQDHLTQGQVNTEAFF. In DNA form, the CDR3 reads TGTGCCAGCAGCCAAGATCACCTGACCCAGGGACAGGTGAACACTGAAGCTTTCTTT. The chain joins TRBV14 to TRBJ1-1; 8 bases map to TRBD1. The germline CDR1 and CDR2 sequences are SGHDN and FVKESK. This CDR3 comprises 19 residues. V lost 0 bases to trimming and J lost 0 bases; unmatched junction nucleotides: 12.

The CDR3 DNA is TGTGCCAGCAGTCACAGGGACAGGGGCTATGGCTACACCTTC. It is translated as CASSHRDRGYGYTF. The chain links TRBV12-3 or TRBV12-4 to TRBJ1-2; 10 bases agree with TRBD1. V was clipped by 5 bases and J by 4 bases; unmatched bases: 4. CDR3 size: 14 residues.

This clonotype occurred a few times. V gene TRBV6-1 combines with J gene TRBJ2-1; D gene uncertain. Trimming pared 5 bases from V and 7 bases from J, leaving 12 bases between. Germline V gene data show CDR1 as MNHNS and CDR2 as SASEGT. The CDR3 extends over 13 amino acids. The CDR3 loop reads CASSPGPKNEQFF. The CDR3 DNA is TGTGCCAGCAGTCCCGGGCCAAAGAATGAGCAGTTCTTC.

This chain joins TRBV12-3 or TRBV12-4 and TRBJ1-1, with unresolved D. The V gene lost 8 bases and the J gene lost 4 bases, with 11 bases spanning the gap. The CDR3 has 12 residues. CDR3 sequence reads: CASGPPGTEAFF. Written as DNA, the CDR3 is TGTGCCAGCGGGCCCCCGGGCACTGAAGCTTTCTTT.

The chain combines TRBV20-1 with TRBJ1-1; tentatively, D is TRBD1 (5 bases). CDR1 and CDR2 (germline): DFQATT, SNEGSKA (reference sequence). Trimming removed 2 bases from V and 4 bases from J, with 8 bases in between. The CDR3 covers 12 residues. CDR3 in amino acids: CSARKGSTEAFF. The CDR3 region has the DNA TGCAGTGCTAGAAAGGGGTCCACTGAAGCTTTCTTT.

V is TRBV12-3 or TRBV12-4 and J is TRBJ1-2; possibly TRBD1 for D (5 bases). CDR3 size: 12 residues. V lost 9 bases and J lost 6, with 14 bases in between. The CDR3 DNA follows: TGTGCCAGTGCCGTTAGGGACGATGGCTACACCTTC. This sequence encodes CASAVRDDGYTF.

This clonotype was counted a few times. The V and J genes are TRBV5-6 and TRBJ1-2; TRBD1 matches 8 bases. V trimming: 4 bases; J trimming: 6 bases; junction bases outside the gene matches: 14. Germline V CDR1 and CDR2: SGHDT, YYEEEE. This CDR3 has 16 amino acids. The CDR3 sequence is CASSQGPQGARDGYTF. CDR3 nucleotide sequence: TGTGCCAGCAGCCAGGGACCTCAGGGGGCTCGTGATGGCTACACCTTC.

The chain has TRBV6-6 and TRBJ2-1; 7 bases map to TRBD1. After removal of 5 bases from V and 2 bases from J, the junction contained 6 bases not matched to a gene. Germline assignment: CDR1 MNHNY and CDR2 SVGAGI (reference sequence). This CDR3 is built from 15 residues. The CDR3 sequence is CASSTDRATYNEQFF. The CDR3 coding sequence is TGTGCCAGCAGTACCGACAGGGCTACCTACAATGAGCAGTTCTTC.

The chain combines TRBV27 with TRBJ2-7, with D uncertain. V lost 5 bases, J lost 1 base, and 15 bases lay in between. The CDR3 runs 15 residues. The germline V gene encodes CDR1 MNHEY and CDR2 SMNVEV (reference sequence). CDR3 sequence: CASSPYGMGSYEQYF. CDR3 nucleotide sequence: TGTGCCAGCAGTCCCTACGGCATGGGGTCCTACGAGCAGTACTTC.

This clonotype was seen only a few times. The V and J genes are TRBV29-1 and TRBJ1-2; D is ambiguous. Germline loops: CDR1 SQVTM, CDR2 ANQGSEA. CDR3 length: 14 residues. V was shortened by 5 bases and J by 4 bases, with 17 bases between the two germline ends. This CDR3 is CSVLLFGGGYGYTF. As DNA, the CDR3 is TGCAGCGTTCTTCTTTTCGGCGGAGGCTATGGCTACACCTTC.

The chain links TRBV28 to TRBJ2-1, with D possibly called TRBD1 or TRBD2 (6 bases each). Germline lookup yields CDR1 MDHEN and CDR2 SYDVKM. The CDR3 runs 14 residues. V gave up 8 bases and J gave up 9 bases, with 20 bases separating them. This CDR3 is CASALRGGRFEQFF. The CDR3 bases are TGTGCCAGCGCCCTGAGAGGGGGGAGGTTTGAGCAGTTCTTC.

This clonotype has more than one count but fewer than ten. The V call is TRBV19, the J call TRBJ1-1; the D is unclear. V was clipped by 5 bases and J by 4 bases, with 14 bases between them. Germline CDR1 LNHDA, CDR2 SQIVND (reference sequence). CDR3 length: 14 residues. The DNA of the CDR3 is TGTGCCAGTAGTTGGGGTCCTGCGGGCACTGAAGCTTTCTTT. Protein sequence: CASSWGPAGTEAFF.

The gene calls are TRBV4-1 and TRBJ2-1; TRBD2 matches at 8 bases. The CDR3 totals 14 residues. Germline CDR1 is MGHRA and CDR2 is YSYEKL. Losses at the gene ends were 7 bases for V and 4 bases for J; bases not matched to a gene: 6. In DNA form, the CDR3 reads TGCGCCAGCAAGGGCGGGGGGTTGTACAATGAGCAGTTCTTC. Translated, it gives CASKGGGLYNEQFF.

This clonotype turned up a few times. CDR3 coding DNA: TGTGCCAGCAGCCGAAAGACAGTTAGCACAGATACGCAGTATTTT. Translating gives CASSRKTVSTDTQYF. The chain joins TRBV11-2 to TRBJ2-3; weak D call: TRBD1 (5 bases). There are 15 residues in the CDR3. Germline V gives CDR1 SGHAT, CDR2 FQNNGV. Trimming took off 5 bases at V and 0 bases at J, with 12 bases between the two ends.

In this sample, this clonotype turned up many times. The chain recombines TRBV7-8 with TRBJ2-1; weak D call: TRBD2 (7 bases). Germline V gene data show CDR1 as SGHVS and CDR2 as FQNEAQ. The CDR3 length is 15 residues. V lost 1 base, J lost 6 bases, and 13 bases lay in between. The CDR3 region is CASSLGGGGPNEQFF. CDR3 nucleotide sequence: TGTGCCAGCAGCTTAGGAGGGGGGGGGCCCAATGAGCAGTTCTTC.